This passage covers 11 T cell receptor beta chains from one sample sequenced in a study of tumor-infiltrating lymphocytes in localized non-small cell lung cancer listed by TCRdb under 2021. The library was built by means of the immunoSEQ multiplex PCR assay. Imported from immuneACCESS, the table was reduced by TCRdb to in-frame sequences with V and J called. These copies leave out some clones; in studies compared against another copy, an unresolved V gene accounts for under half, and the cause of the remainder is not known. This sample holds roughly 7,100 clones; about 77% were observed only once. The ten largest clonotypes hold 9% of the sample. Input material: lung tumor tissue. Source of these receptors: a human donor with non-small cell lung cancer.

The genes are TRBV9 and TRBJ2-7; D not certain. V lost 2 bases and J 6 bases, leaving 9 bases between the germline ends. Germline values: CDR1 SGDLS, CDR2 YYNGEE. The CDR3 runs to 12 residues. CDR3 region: CASSVFSGEQYF. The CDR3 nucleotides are TGTGCCAGCAGCGTCTTTTCGGGCGAGCAGTACTTC.

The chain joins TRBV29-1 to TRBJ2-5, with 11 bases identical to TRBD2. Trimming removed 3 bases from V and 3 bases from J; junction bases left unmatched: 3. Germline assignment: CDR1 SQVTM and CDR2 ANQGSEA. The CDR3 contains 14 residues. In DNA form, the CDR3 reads TGCAGCGTTGAGGGACTAGCGGTTGAAGAGACCCAGTACTTC. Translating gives CSVEGLAVEETQYF.

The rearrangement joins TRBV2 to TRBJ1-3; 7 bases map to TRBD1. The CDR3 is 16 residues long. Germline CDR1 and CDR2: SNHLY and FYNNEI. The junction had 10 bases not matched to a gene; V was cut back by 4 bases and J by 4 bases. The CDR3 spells CASSAHGTAGGNTIYF. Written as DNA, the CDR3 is TGTGCCAGCAGTGCCCACGGGACAGCCGGGGGAAACACCATATATTTT.

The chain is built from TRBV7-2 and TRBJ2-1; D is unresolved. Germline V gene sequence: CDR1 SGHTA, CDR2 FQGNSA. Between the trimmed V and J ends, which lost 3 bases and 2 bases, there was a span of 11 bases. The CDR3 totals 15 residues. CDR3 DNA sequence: TGTGCCAGCAGCTTCAGCCTGTCGGCCTACAATGAGCAGTTCTTC. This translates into CASSFSLSAYNEQFF. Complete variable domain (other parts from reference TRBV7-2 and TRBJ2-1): GAGVSQSPSNKVTEKGKDVELRCDPISGHTALYWYRQSLGQGLEFLIYFQGNSAPDKSGLPSDRFSAERTGGSVSTLTIQRTQQEDSAVYLCASSFSLSAYNEQFFGPGTRLTVL.

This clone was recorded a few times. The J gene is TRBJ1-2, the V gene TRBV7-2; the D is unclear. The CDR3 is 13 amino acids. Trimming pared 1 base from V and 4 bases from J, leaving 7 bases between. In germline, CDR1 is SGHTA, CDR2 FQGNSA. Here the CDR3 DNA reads TGTGCCAGCAGCTTAGAGGCTATCTATGGCTACACCTTC. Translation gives CASSLEAIYGYTF.

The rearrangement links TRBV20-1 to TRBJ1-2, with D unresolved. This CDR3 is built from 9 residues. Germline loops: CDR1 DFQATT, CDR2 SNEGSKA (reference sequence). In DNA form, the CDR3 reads TGCAACGCTAAAGGTGGCTACACCTTC. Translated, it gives CNAKGGYTF.

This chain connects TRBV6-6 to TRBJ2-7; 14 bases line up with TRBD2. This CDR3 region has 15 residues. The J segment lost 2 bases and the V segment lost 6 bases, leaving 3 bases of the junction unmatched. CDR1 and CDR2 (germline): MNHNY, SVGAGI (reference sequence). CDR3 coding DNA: TGTGCCAGCAGGGGGACTAGCGGGAGCCCCTACGAGCAGTACTTC. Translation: CASRGTSGSPYEQYF.

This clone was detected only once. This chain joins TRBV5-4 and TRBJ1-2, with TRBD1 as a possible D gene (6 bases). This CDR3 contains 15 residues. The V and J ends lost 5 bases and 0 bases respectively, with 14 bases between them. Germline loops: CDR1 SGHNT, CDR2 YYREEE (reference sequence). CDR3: CASSFDRQANYGYTF. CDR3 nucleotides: TGTGCCAGCAGTTTTGACAGGCAAGCTAACTATGGCTACACCTTC. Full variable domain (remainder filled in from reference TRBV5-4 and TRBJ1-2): ETGVTQSPTHLIKTRGQQVTLRCSSQSGHNTVSWYQQALGQGPQFIFQYYREEENGRGNFPPRFSGLQFPNYSSELNVNALELDDSALYLCASSFDRQANYGYTFGSGTRLTVV.

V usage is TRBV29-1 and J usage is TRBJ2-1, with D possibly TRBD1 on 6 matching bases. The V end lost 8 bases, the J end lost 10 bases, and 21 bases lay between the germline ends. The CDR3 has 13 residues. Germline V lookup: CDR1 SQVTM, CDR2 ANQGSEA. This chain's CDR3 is CSFRTVGTREQFF. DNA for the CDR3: TGCAGCTTTCGGACAGTTGGGACACGGGAGCAGTTCTTC.

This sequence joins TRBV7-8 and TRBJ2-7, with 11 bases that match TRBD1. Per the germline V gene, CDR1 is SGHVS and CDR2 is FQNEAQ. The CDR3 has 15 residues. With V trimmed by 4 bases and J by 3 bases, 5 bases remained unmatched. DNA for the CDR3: TGTGCCAGCAGCTCCCGGACAGGGGGCAACTACGAGCAGTACTTC. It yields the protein CASSSRTGGNYEQYF.

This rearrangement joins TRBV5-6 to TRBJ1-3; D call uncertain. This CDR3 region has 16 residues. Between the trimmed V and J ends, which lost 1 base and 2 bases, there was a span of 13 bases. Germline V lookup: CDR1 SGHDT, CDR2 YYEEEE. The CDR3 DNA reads TGTGCCAGCAGCTTGCCAACAGATCAGGCTGGAAACACCATATATTTT. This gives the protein CASSLPTDQAGNTIYF.